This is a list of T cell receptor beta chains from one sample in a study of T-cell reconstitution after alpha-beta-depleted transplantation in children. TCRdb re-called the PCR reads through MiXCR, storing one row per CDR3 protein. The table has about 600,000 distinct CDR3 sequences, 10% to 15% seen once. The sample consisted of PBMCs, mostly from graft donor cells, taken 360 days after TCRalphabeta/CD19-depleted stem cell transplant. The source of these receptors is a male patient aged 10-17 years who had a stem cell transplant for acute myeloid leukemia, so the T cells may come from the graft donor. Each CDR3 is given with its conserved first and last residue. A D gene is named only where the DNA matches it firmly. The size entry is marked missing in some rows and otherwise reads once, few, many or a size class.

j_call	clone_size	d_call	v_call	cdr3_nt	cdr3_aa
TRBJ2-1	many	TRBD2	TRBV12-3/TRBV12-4	TGTGCCAGCAGTTTAGCGCAAAAGACTAGCGGGACCCATGAGCAGTTCTTC	CASSLAQKTSGTHEQFF
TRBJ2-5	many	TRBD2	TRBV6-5	TGTGCCAGCAGAACGCGGACTAGCGGCTGGCAAGAGACCCAGTACTTC	CASRTRTSGWQETQYF
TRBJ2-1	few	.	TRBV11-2	TGTGCCAGCAGTCCGCCGTGGCCGCTAGGCGATGAGCAGTTCTTC	CASSPPWPLGDEQFF
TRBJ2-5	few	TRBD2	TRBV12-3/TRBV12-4	TGTGCCAGCAGTTTTAGCGGGAAAGAGACCCAGTACTTC	CASSFSGKETQYF
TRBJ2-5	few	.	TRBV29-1	TGCAGCGCCAACAGACAGGTCGGAGAGACCCAGTACTTC	CSANRQVGETQYF
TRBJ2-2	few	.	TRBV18	TGTGCCAGCTCACTACTCCTAAGTGCCGGGGAGCTGTTTTTT	CASSLLLSAGELFF
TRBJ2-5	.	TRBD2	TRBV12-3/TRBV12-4	TGTGCCAGCAGTTTAGCGCTCCAAGCGGGATCTGGGGAGACCCAGTACTTC	CASSLALQAGSGETQYF
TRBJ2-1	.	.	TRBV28	TGTGCCAGCAGGGAGACTAGGGATGAGCAGTTCTTC	CASRETRDEQFF
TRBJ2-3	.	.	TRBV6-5	TGTGCCAGCAGTTACTCGATAGGGGACCGGGATACGCAGTATTTT	CASSYSIGDRDTQYF
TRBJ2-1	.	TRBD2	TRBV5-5	TGTGCCAGCAGCCATGGACTAGCGGGAGTCGGTGAGCATTTCTTC	CASSHGLAGVGEHFF
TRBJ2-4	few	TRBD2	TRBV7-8	TGTGCCAGCAGCTTAGGTCCACTAGCGGGTCTTAGGGAAAACATTCAGTACTTC	CASSLGPLAGLRENIQYF
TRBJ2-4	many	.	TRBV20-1	TGCAGTGCTAGCACCTTGGAAAACATTCAGTACTTC	CSASTLENIQYF
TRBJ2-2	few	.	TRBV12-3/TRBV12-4	TGTGCCAGCAGTTTCCGACTCTGGGGGACCGGGGAGCTGTTTTTT	CASSFRLWGTGELFF
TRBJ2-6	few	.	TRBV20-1	TGCAGTGCTAGGGGCAGCTCTGGGGCCAACGTCCTGACTTTC	CSARGSSGANVLTF
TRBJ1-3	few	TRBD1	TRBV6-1	TGTGCCAGCAGCGCAGGGGGAACTGGAAACACCATATATTTT	CASSAGGTGNTIYF
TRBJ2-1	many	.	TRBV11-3	TGTGCCAGCAGCTTAGATCCAAGGAATGAGCAGTTCTTC	CASSLDPRNEQFF
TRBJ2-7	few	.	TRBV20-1	TGCAGTGCTCACAGGACGCCCGATACCTACGAGCAGTACTTC	CSAHRTPDTYEQYF
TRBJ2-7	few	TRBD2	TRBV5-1	TGCGCCAGCAGCTTGGTCACCAGCGGGAGGTTGCACGAGCAGTACTTC	CASSLVTSGRLHEQYF
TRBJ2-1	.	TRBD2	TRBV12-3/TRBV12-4	TGTGCCAGCAGGCGGATAGCGGGAGGAGGCTACAATGAGCAGTTCTTC	CASRRIAGGGYNEQFF
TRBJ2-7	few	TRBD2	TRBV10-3	TGTGCCATCAGTGAGTCGGTAACTAGCGGGAGGAACGAGCAGTACTTC	CAISESVTSGRNEQYF
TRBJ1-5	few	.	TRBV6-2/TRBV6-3	TGTGCCAGCAGCAGTCGCGGGCCGGCTAGCAATCAGCCCCAGCATTTT	CASSSRGPASNQPQHF
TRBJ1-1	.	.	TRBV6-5	TGTGCCAGCAGTAAGTTTACTGAAGCTTTCTTT	CASSKFTEAFF
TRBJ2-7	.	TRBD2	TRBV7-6	TGTGCCAGCAGCTCCGGTGTGACTAGCGGATCCTACGAGCAGTACTTC	CASSSGVTSGSYEQYF
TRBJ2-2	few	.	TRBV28	TGTGCCAGCAGTTTAGCCTCTTCAAGGGGACCCGGGGAGCTGTTTTTT	CASSLASSRGPGELFF
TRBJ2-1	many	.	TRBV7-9	TGTGCCAGCAGCCCGAGGATTGGAGGGTTGGGCAATGAGCAGTTCTTC	CASSPRIGGLGNEQFF
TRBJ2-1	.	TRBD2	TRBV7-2	TGTGCCAGCAGCTTAGGGGGGACTACACCCTCCTACAATGAGCAGTTCTTC	CASSLGGTTPSYNEQFF
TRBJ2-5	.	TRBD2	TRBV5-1	TGCGCCAGCAGCTGGGGGACTAGCGGGACCCAAGAGACCCAGTACTTC	CASSWGTSGTQETQYF
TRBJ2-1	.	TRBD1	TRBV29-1	TGCAGCGTTGGCCCCGGGACAGGATTTTACAATGAGCAGTTCTTC	CSVGPGTGFYNEQFF
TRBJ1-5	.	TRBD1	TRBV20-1	TGCAGTGCTGACACAGGGGCTGTGGACAATCAGCCCCAGCATTTT	CSADTGAVDNQPQHF
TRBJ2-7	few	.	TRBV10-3	TGTGCCATCAGTAAACCTACAGGGAGGCAGTACTTC	CAISKPTGRQYF
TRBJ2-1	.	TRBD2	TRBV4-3	TGCGCCAGCAGCCAAGATGCAGGGCGGGAGGACGATGAGCAGTTCTTC	CASSQDAGREDDEQFF
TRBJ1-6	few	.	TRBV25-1	TGTGCCAGCAGTCCCCATGGGTCACCCCTCCACTTT	CASSPHGSPLHF
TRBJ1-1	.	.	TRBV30	TGTGCCTGGAGTGTCGTCTCCTTGAACACTGAAGCTTTCTTT	CAWSVVSLNTEAFF
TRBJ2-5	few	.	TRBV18	TGTGCCAGCTCACCAATTTGGACAGAAGAGACCCAGTACTTC	CASSPIWTEETQYF
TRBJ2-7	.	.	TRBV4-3	TGCGCCAGCAGCCAAGATAGGAAGTCTTCCTACGAGCAGTACTTC	CASSQDRKSSYEQYF
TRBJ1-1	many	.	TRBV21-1	TGTGCCAGCAGCAAAGACAGGGTAATTAATAACACTGAAGCTTTCTTT	CASSKDRVINNTEAFF
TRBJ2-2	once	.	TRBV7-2	TGTGCCAGCAGCTTAGAAAGGTGGACAACCGGGGAGCTGTTTTTT	CASSLERWTTGELFF
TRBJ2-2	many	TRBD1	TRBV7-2	TGTGCCAGCAGCCCATTGGGGACAGGAAACACCGGGGAGCTGTTTTTT	CASSPLGTGNTGELFF
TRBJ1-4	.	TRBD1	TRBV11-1	TGTGCCAGCAGCCGTTACGGGACAGGGCTTGAAAAACTGTTTTTT	CASSRYGTGLEKLFF